This T cell receptor (beta chain) was documented in a study of shared clonotypes between healthy human individuals (dated by TCRdb to about 2020). As for the study more broadly: Two women and a few men aged 18 to 49 years were included in the cohort. Libraries were prepared and TCR repertoires were sequenced by different laboratories using diverse techniques, in order to increase sequencing depth and limit assay-specific biases. Leukapheresis yielded between about 0.85 and 10 billion PBMCs per donor. To estimate repertoire size and how much clonotypes are shared between individuals, the study performed deep sequencing of blood TCR repertoires from a few healthy adults. For each donor, CD4 naive and CD4 memory were each given three plates, CD8 naive was given two plates, and CD8 memory was given one plate. General conclusions and limits of the study: Higher generation probabilities were observed for clonotypes shared by all four sorted-subset donors than for non-shared clonotypes. Based on pairwise subsampling, the degree of clonotype sharing among donors was expected to be affected by sequencing depth. Larger estimated clonotype richness was generally found for naive subsets than for memory subsets. Because the study included only a small number of donors, the genetic and exposure-history diversity represented was limited. Incomplete sequencing was indicated by rarefaction of sorted-subset datasets, despite the large sequencing depth. Sampling was limited to blood, and TCR repertoires in tissue likely differ from TCR repertoires in blood. Across a few donors, around 5% of naive CD4, roughly 3.8% of naive CD8, approximately 2.5% of memory CD4, and approximately 0.4% of memory CD8 clonotypes were shared.

This clone showed up just a few times. Its recognized antigen is unknown. Base qualities are not at hand, and no much larger clone is one base apart. Looking up the germline V gene (reference sequence) yields CDR1 GTSNPN and CDR2 SVGIG. From its cysteine to its phenylalanine, the CDR3 spans 11 amino acids. This entry keeps only the CDR3 DNA: 33 bases, framed from base 1. The trim is 1 base for V and 8 bases for J, with a gap of 8 bases between the germline ends. TCR CDR3 regions were amplified from genomic DNA by multiplex PCR using the deep immunoSEQ assay. Genomic DNA extracted from each cell subset was distributed evenly over all wells of several immunoSEQ 96-well plates, and each plate served as one replicate. For sorted subsets, around 200 ng genomic DNA, equal to about 30,000 T cell genomes, was loaded into each replicate PCR. Purified libraries were measured with a Qubit 3.0 fluorometer, size-checked on a Bioanalyzer 2100, and measured again with the KAPA Library Quantification kit. A separate single-read 150-cycle Illumina NextSeq 550 flow cell was used to sequence each immunoSEQ 96-well plate. Per the original workflow: The immunoSEQ output contained only junctional sequences without quality scores, so filtering could not match that applied to full-length reads. Sequences were annotated with PyIR, a Python wrapper for IgBLAST v1.9, and V/J genes and CDR3 were assigned using IMGT germline references. Reads were removed for weak V/J assignments (E-value above 1e-6), missing CDR3, stop codons, out-of-frame junctions, or ambiguous translated residues. V3J clonotypes were defined by identical inferred V gene, J gene, and CDR3 amino acid sequence. Percentage overlap between repertoires was computed as shared unique clonotypes divided by the size of the smaller repertoire. Richness of each repertoire was evaluated using RTK rarefaction, the Chao1 estimator, and Recon v2.1 estimates of unobserved clonotypes. OLGA was used to compute generation probabilities for all TCRbeta clonotypes that the gDNA method yielded from a handful of donors. TCRdb retrieved this table from immuneACCESS and kept in-frame rearrangements only. Not all clones are present; in checked studies, unresolved V genes account for under half, and no reason is known for the remainder. V and J calls and clone size come straight from that table; D and trimming were deduced from the DNA. The sample table records 950,000 to 1,300,000 clones; more than 60% of these occur just once. The ten largest account for approximately 1.5% of the sample.

Healthy HIV-negative adults with no recently reported acute infections or vaccinations were included as donors. Every donor was a Caucasian adult living in Nashville, Tennessee, USA. CD4+ T cells were enriched by magnetic negative selection; naive cells were then positively selected on CD45RA, and the negative fraction formed the memory subset. Blood was collected by leukapheresis, and PBMCs were isolated by Ficoll-Histopaque density gradient centrifugation and then cryopreserved in liquid nitrogen vapor phase. Analytical flow cytometry was used to check the purity and quantity of every magnetically sorted T cell population. Genomic DNA was isolated from each sorted fraction and quantified by UV absorbance on a Nanodrop 2000c.

The clonotype comes from a man in his late teens or twenties in good health. Sequencing was done on a sample of memory CD4+ T cells sorted from blood. Taken with the paper, the label for cell subset or site translates to: CD45RA-negative fraction. The rearrangement combines TRBV30 with TRBJ1-1; the D segment could be TRBD1, given 5 matching bases. Here is the DNA: TGTGCCTGGAGTGATCGGGGGGAAGCTTTCTTT. Translation gives CAWSDRGEAFF.